The 5 T cell receptor beta chains below all came from one sample that was sequenced in a study of blood T cell repertoires in COVID-19. Assay: immunoSEQ multiplex PCR; the TCRdb copy retains only in-frame clones and omits some. The sample lists fewer than 500,000 clones, over 75% seen once, with about 1.5% in the top ten. Sequenced sample: PBMCs or T cells enriched from blood (not recorded which). These receptors came from a man between 25 and 39 years old who had recovered from COVID-19.

This chain uses TRBV15 with TRBJ1-1, with 8 bases lining up with TRBD1. With 3 bases clipped from V and 1 base from J, the junction kept 4 bases outside the gene matches. The CDR3 is 15 amino acids. Per germline, CDR1 LNHNV and CDR2 YYDKDF (reference sequence). The CDR3 sequence: CATSRDRVRNTEAFF. The CDR3 region has the DNA TGTGCCACCAGCAGGGACAGGGTAAGGAACACTGAAGCTTTCTTT.

This chain uses TRBV19 with TRBJ1-2; 8 bases are shared with TRBD1. The CDR3 length is 15 residues. Germline V gives CDR1 LNHDA, CDR2 SQIVND (reference sequence). Unmatched junction bases numbered 6, after V lost 6 bases and J lost 0 bases. CDR3 amino acids: CASRATGASNYGYTF. The CDR3 DNA sequence: TGTGCCAGTAGAGCGACAGGGGCCTCTAACTATGGCTACACCTTC.

This CDR3 reads CSVVVQGASTVAFF. CDR3 in DNA: TGCAGCGTTGTCGTCCAGGGGGCTTCGACTGTGGCTTTCTTT. This chain uses TRBV29-1 with TRBJ1-1; 8 nucleotides align to TRBD1. Germline V gene lookup returns CDR1 SQVTM and CDR2 ANQGSEA. The CDR3 covers 14 residues. The trim removed 4 bases at V and 11 bases at J, leaving 15 bases unmatched.

The genes are TRBV10-1 and TRBJ2-1, with D possibly matching TRBD1 (6 bases). V was cut by 1 base and J by 0 bases, with 7 bases left in between. The germline CDR1 and CDR2 sequences are WNHNN and SYGVQD (reference sequence). The CDR3 extends over 15 amino acids. CDR3 sequence: CASSELQGSYNEQFF. The CDR3 DNA sequence: TGCGCCAGCAGTGAGTTACAGGGCTCCTACAATGAGCAGTTCTTC.

The rearrangement joins TRBV19 to TRBJ1-3; tentatively, D is TRBD1 (6 bases). The length of the CDR3 is 16 residues. V lost 10 bases and J lost 2, with 21 bases in between. The germline V gene encodes CDR1 LNHDA and CDR2 SQIVND (reference sequence). The CDR3 sequence is CATNFPSEGAGNTIYF. The CDR3 DNA reads as TGTGCCACCAATTTTCCGTCTGAGGGGGCTGGAAACACCATATATTTT.